The clone carrying this T cell receptor beta chain was seen at least ten times. No antigen is known for it. The data originate from a study of T cells after yellow fever vaccination. Study-level information: It was SMART-Seq v4 Ultra Low Input that prepared the fractions with low cell numbers.

Study-level results: Post-booster repertoires again held most primary-vaccination clones (roughly 95% CD4, over 80% CD8). The secondary T-cell response peaked on day 5, not day 15, but was weaker. In FACS-sorted repertoires, abundant clonotypes from the bulk population could appear as contaminants.

The CDR3 totals 16 residues. Germline V lookup: CDR1 SGHDN, CDR2 FVKESK. V lost 1 base and J lost 1; bases outside the gene matches: 3. TCRdb redid the calling of the 5' RACE reads with MiXCR, one entry per CDR3 protein. The sample lists roughly 180,000 distinct CDR3 sequences, approximately 6.2% seen once, with less than 3% in the top ten. This chain joins TRBV14 and TRBJ2-3; 9 positions match TRBD2. The receptor comes from a man in his late teens or twenties who received the YFV17D yellow fever vaccine. This specimen consisted of CD4+ T cells sorted from PBMCs, obtained on the day of the first yellow fever vaccination. The CDR3 is CASSQARLAGTDTQYF. The DNA of the CDR3 is TGTGCCAGCAGCCAAGCCCGACTAGCGGGCACAGATACGCAGTATTTT.